The 23 T cell receptor beta chains reported below all come from one sample, sequenced in a study of Ad26.COV2.S vaccination and SARS-CoV-2 variants. Profiled with immunoSEQ multiplex PCR; TCRdb holds only in-frame clones, not every one. The sample has 400,000 to 450,000 clones; around 92% are singletons. As for treatment: roughly 20 received Ad26.COV2.S at low or high dose, single or two shots; 5 received placebo; per-sample allocation not given. Following the first vaccine or placebo injection, samples were taken on day 63. This specimen was peripheral blood, taken in a trial of Ad26.COV2.S vaccine versus placebo. The receptors originated from a person aged 18-60 years who received the Ad26.COV2.S COVID-19 vaccine or a placebo.

The chain joins TRBV5-1 to TRBJ2-3; 9 bases are a match to TRBD1. The V gene's germline CDR1 is SGHRS and CDR2 YFSETQ. V trimming: 1 base; J trimming: 2 bases; junction bases outside the gene matches: 11. CDR3 size: 18 residues. CDR3 protein: CASSLKYWDRENTDTQYF. Here the CDR3 DNA reads TGCGCCAGCAGCTTGAAATACTGGGACAGGGAAAACACAGATACGCAGTATTTT. Using reference TRBV5-1 and TRBJ2-3 for the parts outside the CDR3, the full variable domain is KAGVTQTPRYLIKTRGQQVTLSCSPISGHRSVSWYQQTPGQGLQFLFEYFSETQRNKGNFPGRFSGRQFSNSRSEMNVSTLELGDSALYLCASSLKYWDRENTDTQYFGPGTRLTVL.

The chain recombines TRBV7-9 with TRBJ1-4, with TRBD1 identical over 7 bases. The CDR3 runs to 16 residues. From germline, CDR1 is SEHNR and CDR2 FQNEAQ (reference sequence). The trim removed 2 bases at V and 1 base at J, leaving 4 bases unmatched. CDR3 nucleotide sequence: TGTGCCAGCAGCTTACAGGGGGTTCTAACTAATGAAAAACTGTTTTTT. As protein: CASSLQGVLTNEKLFF. Full variable domain (remainder filled in from reference TRBV7-9 and TRBJ1-4): DTGVSQNPRHKITKRGQNVTFRCDPISEHNRLYWYRQTLGQGPEFLTYFQNEAQLEKSRLLSDRFSAERPKGSFSTLEIQRTEQGDSAMYLCASSLQGVLTNEKLFFGSGTQLSVL.

This sequence joins TRBV5-5 and TRBJ1-2; a weak D match, TRBD1 (6 bases). Between the trimmed V and J ends, which lost 4 bases and 5 bases, there was a span of 12 bases. CDR1 is SGHKS and CDR2 is YYEKEE in the germline V gene (reference sequence). The CDR3 contains 13 residues. The CDR3 region has the DNA TGTGCCAGCAGCAATACAGGGTTGTATGGCTACACCTTC. This gives the protein CASSNTGLYGYTF.

DNA for the CDR3: TGTGCCAGCTCACCATCCAGCGGGGGGGCAGATACGCAGTATTTT. This encodes CASSPSSGGADTQYF. This sequence joins TRBV18 and TRBJ2-3; 10 nucleotides match TRBD2. The germline gives CDR1 KGHSH, CDR2 LQKENI. The length of the CDR3 is 15 residues. Trimming took 2 bases from V and 4 from J; bases not matched to a gene: 3.

The chain combines TRBV7-2 with TRBJ2-1; D remains ambiguous. The CDR3 is 12 amino acids. The germline V gene encodes CDR1 SGHTA and CDR2 FQGNSA. V lost 3 bases and J 3 bases, leaving 3 bases between the germline ends. For the CDR3, the DNA is TGTGCCAGCAGCTTGGGCTACAATGAGCAGTTCTTC. It encodes CASSLGYNEQFF.

The count of this clone is one. The chain joins TRBV5-6 to TRBJ1-3; D unclear. Germline V lookup: CDR1 SGHDT, CDR2 YYEEEE. V lost 1 base and J 0 bases, leaving 5 bases between the germline ends. The CDR3 runs 14 residues. CDR3 in amino acids: CASSLSLSGNTIYF. DNA for the CDR3: TGTGCCAGCAGCTTGAGCCTCTCTGGAAACACCATATATTTT.

This clone was recorded once. This chain connects TRBV27 to TRBJ2-2, with 8 positions matching TRBD2. After removal of 5 bases from V and 6 bases from J, the junction contained 5 bases not matched to a gene. This CDR3 has 14 amino acids. Germline-derived CDR1 and CDR2 are MNHEY and SMNVEV (reference sequence). CDR3 residues: CASSQTLAAGELFF. CDR3 coding DNA: TGTGCCAGCAGTCAAACACTAGCGGCCGGGGAGCTGTTTTTT.

The chain combines TRBV7-9 with TRBJ2-7; 9 bases agree with TRBD1. V was pared by 5 bases and J by 2 bases, with 7 bases of the junction left unmatched. Per germline, CDR1 SEHNR and CDR2 FQNEAQ (reference sequence). The CDR3 sequence is 15 residues long. CDR3 coding DNA: TGTGCCAGCAGCCCCGGACAGGGGAGGACCTACGAGCAGTACTTC. Translation gives CASSPGQGRTYEQYF.

CDR3 sequence reads: CASSLGTENSPLHF. The DNA of the CDR3 is TGCGCCAGCAGCTTGGGGACGGAGAATTCACCCCTCCACTTT. The rearrangement joins TRBV5-1 to TRBJ1-6; D call uncertain. Germline assignment: CDR1 SGHRS and CDR2 YFSETQ. Trimming took 0 bases from V and 7 from J, leaving 8 bases between them. The CDR3 is 14 residues long.

The chain couples TRBV4-1 to TRBJ1-1, with 9 bases fitting TRBD1. J gave up 3 bases and V 6 bases, and 11 bases lay outside the gene matches. The length of the CDR3 is 16 residues. The germline V gene encodes CDR1 MGHRA and CDR2 YSYEKL. CDR3 bases: TGCGCCAGCAGACGAATACCGGGACAGGGAGACACTGAAGCTTTCTTT. Translating it yields CASRRIPGQGDTEAFF.

This chain links TRBV10-1 with TRBJ2-5; perhaps TRBD2 as D (6 bases). V lost 4 bases to trimming and J lost 5 bases, with 11 bases between them. In germline, CDR1 is WNHNN, CDR2 SYGVQD (reference sequence). This CDR3 spans 13 amino acids. CDR3 protein: CASSVGLAETQYF. The CDR3 DNA reads as TGCGCCAGCAGTGTAGGCCTAGCGGAGACCCAGTACTTC.

The chain uses TRBV11-2 and TRBJ2-3, with 8 bases identical to TRBD1. Germline CDR1 SGHAT, CDR2 FQNNGV. This CDR3 spans 15 amino acids. V dropped 5 bases and J dropped 3; count of bases not matched to a gene: 7. The chain's CDR3 is CASSVDRGVTDTQYF. The CDR3 DNA follows: TGTGCCAGCAGCGTCGACAGGGGAGTAACAGATACGCAGTATTTT.

The rearrangement links TRBV28 to TRBJ2-7; D is unresolved. The V gene lost 4 bases and the J gene lost 6 bases, with 10 bases spanning the gap. The CDR3 has 12 residues. The germline V gene encodes CDR1 MDHEN and CDR2 SYDVKM. The CDR3 region has the DNA TGTGCCAGCAGTTACCGACGTGGCGAGCAGTACTTC. It is translated as CASSYRRGEQYF. Full variable domain (outside the CDR3, taken from reference TRBV28 and TRBJ2-7): DVKVTQSSRYLVKRTGEKVFLECVQDMDHENMFWYRQDPGLGLRLIYFSYDVKMKEKGDIPEGYSVSREKKERFSLILESASTNQTSMYLCASSYRRGEQYFGPGTRLTVT.

V usage is TRBV6-6 and J usage is TRBJ1-5; the D is unclear. With 8 bases removed from V and 0 bases from J, the gap between germline ends came to 8 bases. Germline CDR1 and CDR2: MNHNY and SVGAGI (reference sequence). This CDR3 comprises 13 residues. The CDR3 is CASDLYSNQPQHF. CDR3 DNA sequence: TGTGCCAGCGATCTCTATAGCAATCAGCCCCAGCATTTT.

V gene TRBV5-1 combines with J gene TRBJ1-2; D uncertain. CDR1 is SGHRS and CDR2 is YFSETQ in the germline V gene. V lost 4 bases to trimming and J lost 2 bases, with 9 bases between them. The CDR3 runs to 13 residues. The CDR3 sequence: CASSTDTNYGYTF. CDR3 nucleotide sequence: TGCGCCAGCAGCACGGATACCAACTATGGCTACACCTTC.

The rearrangement joins TRBV7-9 to TRBJ1-1; weak D call: TRBD1 (5 bases). This CDR3 has 15 residues. Germline V gives CDR1 SEHNR, CDR2 FQNEAQ (reference sequence). The V end lost 4 bases, the J end lost 0 bases, and 12 bases lay between the germline ends. The CDR3 region has the DNA TGTGCCAGCAGCTCTCCGGGGCCAATGAACACTGAAGCTTTCTTT. Its protein is CASSSPGPMNTEAFF. The variable domain in full, with the rest retrieved from reference TRBV7-9 and TRBJ1-1, is DTGVSQNPRHKITKRGQNVTFRCDPISEHNRLYWYRQTLGQGPEFLTYFQNEAQLEKSRLLSDRFSAERPKGSFSTLEIQRTEQGDSAMYLCASSSPGPMNTEAFFGQGTRLTVV.

The chain uses TRBV7-2 and TRBJ2-3; 14 nucleotides match TRBD2. J was trimmed by 6 bases and V by 3 bases; bases with no gene match: 5. Germline CDR1 is SGHTA and CDR2 is FQGNSA. The CDR3 is 16 amino acids. The CDR3 region is CASSLTSGGGFDTQYF. CDR3 nucleotides: TGTGCCAGCAGCTTGACTAGCGGGGGGGGTTTTGATACGCAGTATTTT.

The rearrangement links TRBV15 to TRBJ2-7; a weak D match, TRBD1 (5 bases). Trimming stripped 0 bases from V and 0 bases from J, with 15 bases between. Germline loops: CDR1 LNHNV, CDR2 YYDKDF (reference sequence). The CDR3 loop spans 17 amino acids. The CDR3 spells CATSRDLTARSSYEQYF. The CDR3, as DNA: TGTGCCACCAGCAGAGATTTGACAGCCCGTAGCTCCTACGAGCAGTACTTC.

This clone was seen only once. This chain connects TRBV4-3 to TRBJ2-1, with D hard to call. CDR3 size: 15 residues. Trimming shortened V by 1 base and J by 8 bases, and 15 bases separated the two germline ends. Germline V CDR1 and CDR2: LGHNA, YSLEER. CDR3 protein: CASSQGNFAGYEQFF. The CDR3 nucleotides are TGCGCCAGCAGCCAAGGGAATTTCGCCGGCTATGAGCAGTTCTTC.

The gene calls are TRBV5-4 and TRBJ2-5, with D perhaps TRBD1 (6 bases). This CDR3 is built from 15 residues. Germline V gene lookup returns CDR1 SGHNT and CDR2 YYREEE (reference sequence). The ends were cut back, 4 bases at V and 4 bases at J, with 17 bases in the middle. The DNA of the CDR3 is TGTGCCAGCAGCCTATCTACAGGGAGCGGAGAGACCCAGTACTTC. Its protein product is CASSLSTGSGETQYF. Variable domain in full (rest from reference TRBV5-4 and TRBJ2-5): ETGVTQSPTHLIKTRGQQVTLRCSSQSGHNTVSWYQQALGQGPQFIFQYYREEENGRGNFPPRFSGLQFPNYSSELNVNALELDDSALYLCASSLSTGSGETQYFGPGTRLLVL.

J is TRBJ1-1 and V is TRBV19; possibly TRBD1 for D (6 bases). CDR3 size: 12 residues. CDR1 and CDR2 from the germline V gene are LNHDA and SQIVND (reference sequence). Trimming took off 5 bases at V and 4 bases at J, with 8 bases between the two ends. The CDR3 region is CASSAGVTEAFF. The DNA for the CDR3 is TGTGCCAGTAGTGCAGGGGTCACTGAAGCTTTCTTT. Filled out from reference TRBV19 and TRBJ1-1, the complete variable domain reads DGGITQSPKYLFRKEGQNVTLSCEQNLNHDAMYWYRQDPGQGLRLIYYSQIVNDFQKGDIAEGYSVSREKKESFPLTVTSAQKNPTAFYLCASSAGVTEAFFGQGTRLTVV.

V usage is TRBV7-9 and J usage is TRBJ2-5; perhaps TRBD1 as D (6 bases). Looked up from germline, CDR1 is SEHNR and CDR2 is FQNEAQ (reference sequence). The CDR3 covers 15 residues. The ends were cut back, 1 base at V and 5 bases at J, with 14 bases in the middle. CDR3 amino acids: CASSLGEQGWETQYF. The DNA for the CDR3 is TGTGCCAGCAGCTTAGGGGAACAGGGATGGGAGACCCAGTACTTC.

The chain is built from TRBV5-4 and TRBJ2-5; 8 bases are a match to TRBD2. Trimming took 2 bases from V and 0 from J; bases not matched to a gene: 9. From germline, CDR1 is SGHNT and CDR2 YYREEE (reference sequence). This CDR3 contains 17 residues. CDR3 loop: CASSLLGAGEHQETQYF. CDR3 DNA sequence: TGTGCCAGCAGCTTATTGGGAGCGGGGGAGCACCAAGAGACCCAGTACTTC.